The rows below give T cell receptor beta chains drawn from one sample of a study of vaccination effects on CD4 cells after COVID-19. Their cognate antigens are unknown. Only in-frame clones appear in the TCRdb table, and some are missing; sequencing was by immunoSEQ multiplex PCR. The profile covers about 24,000 clones, with 65% to 80% appearing a single time and roughly 10% taken by the ten largest. The source was CD4+ T cells from PBMCs cultured with HCoV-NL63 spike peptides, collected after COVID-19 vaccination. Receptors were obtained from a human donor who received a COVID-19 vaccine. Each CDR3 is given with its conserved first and last residue. The order of the fields is D gene, clone size, J gene, V gene, CDR3 DNA, CDR3 protein. D genes are given only for firm matches. For some rows the clone size is stated as once, few or many, or as a class when expanded; others skip it.

>TRBD1|NA|TRBJ1-2|TRBV12-3/TRBV12-4
TGTGCCAGCAGTGGAGACAGGGTATCCGGCTACACCTTC
CASSGDRVSGYTF
>TRBD2|NA|TRBJ2-5|TRBV10-3
TGTGCCATCAGTGAAGGGTCTAGCGGGAGGGCCCTGGAGACCCAGTACTTC
CAISEGSSGRALETQYF
>NA|NA|TRBJ2-7|TRBV5-6
TGTGCCAGCGCCCCCTGGCCAGCTGACTACGAGCAGTACTTC
CASAPWPADYEQYF
>NA|once|TRBJ1-2|TRBV6-1
TGTGCCAGCAGTGAAACCGGGACGGCGTATGGCTACACCTTC
CASSETGTAYGYTF
>TRBD1|NA|TRBJ1-1|TRBV20-1
TGCAGTGCTAGTGGAAGAGGACAGGGGGCGTGGTACACTGAAGCTTTCTTT
CSASGRGQGAWYTEAFF
>NA|NA|TRBJ1-4|TRBV2
TGTGCCAGCAGTGGTTCCCCCTATGCAACTAATGAAAAACTGTTTTTT
CASSGSPYATNEKLFF
>NA|NA|TRBJ1-2|TRBV10-3
TGTGCCATCAGTGATCGAGGAGGGGAAGATGGCTACACCTTC
CAISDRGGEDGYTF
>NA|NA|TRBJ2-7|TRBV6-5
TGTGCCTCACAGGGATCCTCCTACGAGCAGTACTTC
CASQGSSYEQYF
>NA|NA|TRBJ2-1|TRBV19
TGTGCCAGTAGCTCCGGTTTCGATGAGCAGTTCTTC
CASSSGFDEQFF
>TRBD1|NA|TRBJ1-2|TRBV14
TGTGCCAGCAAGGGGGCGTCAGACTATGGCTACACCTTC
CASKGASDYGYTF
>NA|NA|TRBJ2-1|TRBV5-4
TGTGCCAGCACCCTCGCAGGGTCGGGCAATGAGCAGTTCTTC
CASTLAGSGNEQFF
>NA|NA|TRBJ2-3|TRBV18
TGTGCCAGCTCACCACCGATAACAGATACGCAGTATTTT
CASSPPITDTQYF
>NA|NA|TRBJ1-2|TRBV7-2
TGTGCCAGCAGCTTAATGGAAGGCTACACCTTC
CASSLMEGYTF
>NA|NA|TRBJ1-1|TRBV19
TGTGCCAGTAGTATGTTGGTCGGCACTGAAGCTTTCTTT
CASSMLVGTEAFF
>TRBD1|NA|TRBJ1-2|TRBV27
TGTGCCAGCAGTTCGCGGACAGGGGAACGTGGCTACACCTTC
CASSSRTGERGYTF
>TRBD2|NA|TRBJ2-2|TRBV5-6
TGTGCCAGCAGTCTTGGACTAGCGGGCCTCCTGGGCACCGGGGAGCTGTTTTTT
CASSLGLAGLLGTGELFF
>TRBD2|NA|TRBJ2-1|TRBV10-3
TGTGCCATCAGGACTAGCGGCTACAATGAGCAGTTCTTC
CAIRTSGYNEQFF
>NA|NA|TRBJ1-5|TRBV30
TGTGCCTGGAGTGTGACAGAAAATCAGCCCCAGCATTTT
CAWSVTENQPQHF
>NA|NA|TRBJ1-1|TRBV5-1
TGCGCCAGCAGCCAATACGGTCTCACTGAAGCTTTCTTT
CASSQYGLTEAFF
>NA|few|TRBJ2-2|TRBV6-5
TGTGCCAGCATTAGCCCCGGGGGTGGCGGGGAGCTGTTTTTT
CASISPGGGGELFF
>TRBD1|NA|TRBJ1-2|TRBV7-9
TGTGCCAGCAGCTTAGATCAGGGGGTCTATGGCTACACCTTC
CASSLDQGVYGYTF
>NA|NA|TRBJ1-4|TRBV11-2
TGTGCCAGCAGCTTAAATCAGGGCCTTAATGAAAAACTGTTTTTT
CASSLNQGLNEKLFF
>NA|NA|TRBJ1-4|TRBV27
TGTGCCAGCAGTCAACAGGGTTCAACTAATGAAAAACTGTTTTTT
CASSQQGSTNEKLFF
>NA|NA|TRBJ2-1|TRBV12-3/TRBV12-4
TGTGCCAGCAGTTTACTCTACAATGAGCAGTTCTTC
CASSLLYNEQFF
>NA|NA|TRBJ2-1|TRBV6-6
TGTGCCAGCAGTGGACTCCGGGACAAATTCTACAATGAGCAGTTCTTC
CASSGLRDKFYNEQFF
>TRBD1|NA|TRBJ1-4|TRBV2
TGTGCCAGCAACCGACAGGGGACTAATGAAAAACTGTTTTTT
CASNRQGTNEKLFF
>TRBD2|NA|TRBJ2-1|TRBV6-1
TGTGCCAGCAGTGATCTAGCGGGGGACCTCAATGAGCAGTTCTTC
CASSDLAGDLNEQFF
>TRBD1|NA|TRBJ2-7|TRBV7-9
TGTGCCAGCAGCGTGGGACAGGGGATCGACGAGCAGTACTTC
CASSVGQGIDEQYF
>NA|few|TRBJ2-1|TRBV7-9
TGTGCCAGCAGCTTAGCGGGGGGCGAGGATGAGCAGTTCTTC
CASSLAGGEDEQFF
>NA|NA|TRBJ2-2|TRBV5-1
TGCGCCAGCAGGGAGATGGGGGGTCTATACACCGGGGAGCTGTTTTTT
CASREMGGLYTGELFF
>NA|NA|TRBJ2-6|TRBV18
TGTGCCAGCTCACCACCGCGGGGATCTGGGGCCAACGTCCTGACTTTC
CASSPPRGSGANVLTF
>NA|NA|TRBJ2-7|TRBV5-1
TGCGCCAGCAGCTTGGTGGTAGCGGTCTCCTACGAGCAGTACTTC
CASSLVVAVSYEQYF
>NA|once|TRBJ1-6|TRBV27
TGTGCCAGCAGTTTAGAGGGTTGGAGTTCACCCCTCCACTTT
CASSLEGWSSPLHF
>TRBD1|NA|TRBJ2-3|TRBV19
TGTGCCAGTAGGTCACCGGGACAGAGAAGCTTTGATACGCAGTATTTT
CASRSPGQRSFDTQYF
>NA|NA|TRBJ1-2|TRBV7-8
TGTGCCAGCAGCCAAAACGAACTTAAAGGGCGGTCGCATGGCTACACCTTC
CASSQNELKGRSHGYTF
>NA|NA|TRBJ2-5|TRBV9
TGTGCCAGCAGCGTAGGTATAGGCGATTATCAAGAGACCCAGTACTTC
CASSVGIGDYQETQYF
>NA|NA|TRBJ2-3|TRBV16
TGTGCCAGCAGCCAATCGATAGCGGTCCCAGATACGCAGTATTTT
CASSQSIAVPDTQYF
>NA|once|TRBJ1-1|TRBV12-3/TRBV12-4
TGTGCCAGCAGTACACAGGGGAACACTGAAGCTTTCTTT
CASSTQGNTEAFF
>TRBD1|NA|TRBJ1-5|TRBV7-9
TGTGCCAGCAGCCAAGGACAGGGGAGCCAGCCCCAGCATTTT
CASSQGQGSQPQHF
>TRBD1|large|TRBJ2-4|TRBV3-1/TRBV3-2
TGTGCCAGCAGCGTGGACAGGGGGAAAAACATTCAGTACTTC
CASSVDRGKNIQYF
>NA|NA|TRBJ2-1|TRBV12-5
TGTGCTAGTGGCTACAATGAGCAGTTCTTC
CASGYNEQFF
>TRBD2|NA|TRBJ2-1|TRBV28
TGTGCCAGCCGGAAAGCGGGGGGTAACTACAATGAGCAGTTCTTC
CASRKAGGNYNEQFF
>NA|NA|TRBJ1-2|TRBV5-1
TGCGCCAGCAGCCCATCAGGGACTAACTATGGCTACACCTTC
CASSPSGTNYGYTF
>NA|NA|TRBJ1-5|TRBV18
TGTGCCAGCTCACCTACATCCCCTGGGGGCCTTAGCAATCAGCCCCAGCATTTT
CASSPTSPGGLSNQPQHF
>TRBD1|NA|TRBJ2-5|TRBV11-3
TGTGCCAGCAGCCGGGACAGGGGTTTCCAAGAGACCCAGTACTTC
CASSRDRGFQETQYF
>NA|NA|TRBJ2-3|TRBV25-1
TGTGCCAGCAGTGTCAGCACAGATACGCAGTATTTT
CASSVSTDTQYF
>NA|NA|TRBJ2-5|TRBV11-2
TGTGCCAGCAAGGGGACGGGGTACCTTGGGATGGAGACCCAGTACTTC
CASKGTGYLGMETQYF
>TRBD1|NA|TRBJ1-5|TRBV4-1
TGCGCCAGCAGTCGATCTGGACAGGGCGATCAGCCCCAGCATTTT
CASSRSGQGDQPQHF
>NA|NA|TRBJ1-1|TRBV5-4
TGTGCCAGCAGCTTGCCCAGGGCTGAAGCTTTCTTT
CASSLPRAEAFF
>TRBD1|NA|TRBJ2-7|TRBV5-1
TGCGCCAGCAGCTTGGATCAGGGGGCCCACGAGCAGTACTTC
CASSLDQGAHEQYF
>NA|NA|TRBJ1-6|TRBV11-2
TGTGCCAGCAGCTTAGATCAGTCGACAGCCCGGGGATATAATTCACCCCTCCACTTT
CASSLDQSTARGYNSPLHF
>TRBD1|once|TRBJ1-2|TRBV11-2
TGTGCCAGCAGCGCCCAGACAGGGCTTGGCTACACCTTC
CASSAQTGLGYTF
>NA|NA|TRBJ1-5|TRBV25-1
TGTGCCAGCTCCCCCCTCGGACAGACTAACAATCAGCCCCAGCATTTT
CASSPLGQTNNQPQHF
>NA|NA|TRBJ2-7|TRBV30
TGTGCCTGGGACAAGGTTTTGAGCTACGAGCAGTACTTC
CAWDKVLSYEQYF
>NA|few|TRBJ2-7|TRBV11-3
TGTGCCAGCAGCTCCAGGGGTCGCCCCTACGAGCAGTACTTC
CASSSRGRPYEQYF
>NA|few|TRBJ1-5|TRBV9
TGTGCCAGCAGCGTCGGGACGGTGGGCAATCAGCCCCAGCATTTT
CASSVGTVGNQPQHF
>TRBD1|NA|TRBJ2-6|TRBV6-6
TGTGCCAGCAGCCGGGACAGGGTTTTACTTCCTCACTCTGGGGCCAACGTCCTGACTTTC
CASSRDRVLLPHSGANVLTF